These T cell receptor beta chains were read from a single sample in a study of T-cell memory formation after mild COVID-19. TCRdb redid the calling of the 5' RACE reads with MiXCR, one entry per CDR3 protein. This table has under 5,000 distinct CDR3 sequences, less than 30% appearing once. Sequencing was performed on PBMCs or a T cell subset sorted from them (not recorded which). These receptors all come from an adult who had mild COVID-19 (a few samples of this study predate the infection). Cell type and time point are not known. Both conserved end residues are part of each CDR3. The order of the fields is clone size, J gene, V gene, D gene, CDR3 DNA, CDR3 protein. A D gene is named only where the DNA matches it firmly. Some rows have no size entry. The others give once, few or many, or a class for an expanded clone.

many,TRBJ1-5,TRBV15,.,TGTGCCACCAGCAGAGGTTCGTTGAGCAATCAGCCCCAGCATTTT,CATSRGSLSNQPQHF
medium-sized,TRBJ2-7,TRBV6-2/TRBV6-3,.,TGTGCCAGCAGTTACGATCGAGGAGTGAAGCAGTACTTC,CASSYDRGVKQYF
.,TRBJ2-5,TRBV7-2,TRBD1,TGTGCCAGCAGCTTTGACAGGGGGTTAGAGACCCAGTACTTC,CASSFDRGLETQYF
medium-sized,TRBJ2-1,TRBV7-6,.,TGTGCCAGCAGCGCCTTACAGGGATACTCCTACAATGAGCAGTTCTTC,CASSALQGYSYNEQFF
.,TRBJ2-4,TRBV20-1,TRBD2,TGCAGTGCTAGAGATCTGTGGGCGGGAGGGCCCGGAAACATTCAGTACTTC,CSARDLWAGGPGNIQYF
.,TRBJ2-3,TRBV18,.,TGTGCCAGCTCACCTCTGGAGGGTATCACAGATACGCAGTATTTT,CASSPLEGITDTQYF
.,TRBJ2-1,TRBV7-1,.,TGTGCCAGCAGCTCAGCGTACACGAGAATCCTCAATGAGCAGTTTTTC,CASSSAYTRILNEQFF
once,TRBJ2-7,TRBV6-5,TRBD2,TGTGCCAGCAGCCTGACTAGCGGGAGTACCTACGAGCAGTACTTC,CASSLTSGSTYEQYF
medium-sized,TRBJ2-3,TRBV7-2,TRBD2,TGTGCCAGCAGCTTAAGATGGGGGGGAGATACGCAGTATTTT,CASSLRWGGDTQYF
medium-sized,TRBJ1-2,TRBV18,.,TGTGCCAGCTCCTCGTCGGAGGACCGCTATGGCTACACCTTC,CASSSSEDRYGYTF
medium-sized,TRBJ1-1,TRBV6-4,.,TGTGCCAGCAGTGACCGCCTGGGAACTGAAGCTTTCTTT,CASSDRLGTEAFF
medium-sized,TRBJ1-1,TRBV5-4,.,TGTGCCAGCAGCTTGGGGGGCGCGACAGGTGAAGCTTTCTTT,CASSLGGATGEAFF
medium-sized,TRBJ1-4,TRBV12-3/TRBV12-4,.,TGTGCCAGCAGTTTAGGGGCGACGGAAACTAATGAAAAACTGTTTTTT,CASSLGATETNEKLFF
.,TRBJ2-2,TRBV15,TRBD2,TGTGCCACCAGCAGAGATACGGGGGGGCCCGGGGAGCTGTTTTTT,CATSRDTGGPGELFF
medium-sized,TRBJ2-5,TRBV7-2,.,TGTGCCAGCAGCTTAGACAGGGAGGTGGAGACCCAGTACTTC,CASSLDREVETQYF
medium-sized,TRBJ2-5,TRBV6-4,.,TGTGCCAGCAGTGTGGAGACAGAACTACAAGAGACCCAGTACTTC,CASSVETELQETQYF